Only a few counts were recorded for the clone carrying this T cell receptor (beta chain). The entry originates in a study of T cell responses to AZD1222 COVID-19 vaccine. Study information: Second-dose schedules of about 4 or about 12 weeks were combined.

V dropped 2 bases and J dropped 11 bases, with 12 bases sitting between them. The germline gives CDR1 MDHEN, CDR2 SYDVKM. This CDR3 comprises 12 residues. TCRdb keeps only in-frame clones here, not all; method: immunoSEQ multiplex PCR. This sample yields 150,000 or so clones, of which about nine tenths are seen a single time; more than 5.5% belongs to the top ten. The chain joins TRBV28 to TRBJ1-1; no clear D gene. This sequence was found in an adult in good health. This material consisted of peripheral blood, taken on day 0 of AZD1222 vaccination. The CDR3 reads CASSLSQHPAFF. The CDR3 region has the DNA TGTGCCAGCAGTTTAAGCCAACACCCCGCTTTCTTT.